This T cell receptor beta chain was captured by sequencing in a study of neoadjuvant anti-PD-1 for oral cavity cancer. Study summary: Patients without progression got a fourth dose around day 43. Broader study findings: TCR analyses covered only a few patients per response group.

CDR3 size: 12 residues. V was clipped by 4 bases and J by 3 bases, with 8 bases between them. The germline CDR1 and CDR2 sequences are SGHNT and YYREEE (reference sequence). Remarks on this clone: Its antigen is still unknown.

Time point noted: after neoadjuvant nivolumab, at surgical resection. These newly diagnosed stage II-IVA oral cavity squamous cell carcinoma patients had no prior systemic or radiation treatment. Analysis of PBMCs was direct, with no culture step. Measured with immunoSEQ multiplex PCR; TCRdb has only the in-frame clones, and not every one. The sample consists of 55,000 to 80,000 clones, roughly nine tenths of them appearing once. The sequencing used PBMCs, collected after nivolumab (anti-PD-1) treatment. J is TRBJ2-7 and V is TRBV5-4; D possibly corresponds to TRBD1 (5 bases). The receptor's source is a person aged 40-85 years with oral cavity squamous cell carcinoma. The CDR3 DNA sequence: TGTGCCAGCAGCACCGACAGCTACGAGCAGTACTTC. Translation gives CASSTDSYEQYF.